The 20 T cell receptor beta chains presented below share a single source sample, sequenced in a study of cytomegalovirus exposure and HLA in healthy donors. Primers: 60 Vbeta forward and 13 Jbeta reverse. Assay used: immunoSEQ multiplex PCR; TCRdb lists only in-frame clones, some missing. The sample yields roughly 100,000 clones, roughly 78% seen once. The sequencing input was PBMCs. The receptors derive from a woman aged 55-75 years in good health and CMV-seronegative.

V is TRBV11-2 and J is TRBJ1-4; no reliable D call. In germline, CDR1 is SGHAT, CDR2 FQNNGV. CDR3 length: 15 amino acids. V lost 5 bases and J lost 11, with 21 bases in between. The CDR3 loop reads CASSARTVADGKLFF. DNA of the CDR3: TGTGCCAGCAGCGCCCGGACGGTAGCGGATGGGAAACTGTTTTTT.

The chain links TRBV12-5 to TRBJ1-5; TRBD1 is a possible D gene (5 bases). Germline values: CDR1 LGHNT, CDR2 FRNRAP. CDR3 length: 15 residues. The V gene lost 8 bases and the J gene lost 1 base, with 15 bases spanning the gap. CDR3 bases: TGTGCTAGTAGTAAAGGGGCTGGAAGCAATCAGCCCCAGCATTTT. Translating gives CASSKGAGSNQPQHF.

The genes are TRBV21-1 and TRBJ1-4. TRBV21-1 is labeled a pseudogene. This CDR3 is 19 amino acids long. CDR3 DNA: TGTGCCAGCAGTCGGACAAGTCTGGGGGGGCGATGGGCCATCAAGAAACTGTTTTTT. It is translated as CASSRTSLGGRWAIKKLFF.

This clone was seen a handful of times. The J gene is TRBJ1-2, the V gene TRBV6-5; D is possibly TRBD1 (5 bases). V lost 1 base and J lost 7, with 7 bases in between. The CDR3 sequence is 12 residues long. The V gene's germline CDR1 is MNHEY and CDR2 SVGAGI. CDR3 region: CASSYWGGGYTF. CDR3 coding DNA: TGTGCCAGCAGTTACTGGGGGGGTGGCTACACCTTC.

The rearrangement links TRBV30 to TRBJ1-5; TRBD1 agrees at 8 bases. J lost 7 bases, V lost 0 bases, and 5 bases had no gene match. CDR1 is GTSNPN, CDR2 SVGIG, per germline (reference sequence). The CDR3 length is 14 residues. CDR3 amino acids: CAWSVNRGGQPQHF. CDR3 nucleotide sequence: TGTGCCTGGAGTGTCAACAGGGGGGGACAGCCCCAGCATTTT.

The chain employs TRBV19 and TRBJ1-5, with D possibly TRBD1 on 6 matching bases. This CDR3 is 15 amino acids long. V dropped 3 bases and J dropped 6 bases, with 15 bases sitting between them. In germline, CDR1 is LNHDA, CDR2 SQIVND (reference sequence). The CDR3 reads CASSIRTPRGQPQHF. The CDR3 nucleotides are TGTGCCAGTAGTATCCGGACTCCCAGGGGTCAGCCCCAGCATTTT.

Only one count was recorded for this clone. The genes are TRBV2 and TRBJ1-1; the match to TRBD1 covers 8 bases. V was pared by 2 bases and J by 1 base, with 3 bases of the junction left unmatched. This CDR3 is 15 amino acids long. Germline CDR1 reads SNHLY; CDR2 reads FYNNEI. CDR3 bases: TGTGCCAGCAGTGAACAGGGGGCCTCGAACACTGAAGCTTTCTTT. This translates into CASSEQGASNTEAFF.

V usage is TRBV6-5 and J usage is TRBJ1-1; 8 bases match TRBD1. The CDR3 is made up of 13 amino acids. With V trimmed by 0 bases and J by 11 bases, 5 bases remained unmatched. Germline values: CDR1 MNHEY, CDR2 SVGAGI. CDR3 loop: CASSYSRTGNAFF. The CDR3 coding sequence is TGTGCCAGCAGTTACTCGAGGACAGGGAACGCTTTCTTT.

The chain recombines TRBV2 with TRBJ1-4; 8 bases map to TRBD1. Germline-derived CDR1 and CDR2 are SNHLY and FYNNEI. The CDR3 extends over 15 amino acids. V lost 6 bases, J lost 0 bases, and 3 bases stayed unmatched. CDR3 sequence: CASRPDRATNEKLFF. DNA for the CDR3: TGTGCCAGCAGACCGGACAGGGCAACTAATGAAAAACTGTTTTTT.

This clone was seen a few times. This chain connects TRBV29-1 to TRBJ2-7; 10 bases fit TRBD1. Germline-derived CDR1 and CDR2 are SQVTM and ANQGSEA. The V gene end was trimmed by 3 bases and the J gene end by 3 bases; junction bases not matched to a gene: 5. CDR3 length: 14 amino acids. This chain's CDR3 is CSVEGTGDDYEQYF. The CDR3 DNA sequence: TGCAGCGTTGAGGGGACAGGGGACGACTACGAGCAGTACTTC.

The chain joins TRBV6-5 to TRBJ1-1; no definite D call. This CDR3 is 13 amino acids long. The germline V and J ends were trimmed by 0 bases and 4 bases, with 6 bases remaining between them. Germline CDR1 is MNHEY and CDR2 is SVGAGI. This CDR3 is CASSYSMSTEAFF. The DNA of the CDR3 is TGTGCCAGCAGTTACTCGATGAGCACTGAAGCTTTCTTT.

The V call is TRBV7-9, the J call TRBJ1-3; D gene unclear. Germline loops: CDR1 SEHNR, CDR2 FQNEAQ (reference sequence). The length of the CDR3 is 11 residues. The V gene lost 5 bases and the J gene lost 8 bases, with 7 bases spanning the gap. In DNA, the CDR3 is TGTGCCAGCAGCCTATCGGACACCATATATTTT. Translating it yields CASSLSDTIYF.

The chain is built from TRBV9 and TRBJ1-3; 7 bases align to TRBD1. The trim removed 3 bases at V and 0 bases at J, leaving 6 bases unmatched. Germline V gives CDR1 SGDLS, CDR2 YYNGEE. The CDR3 extends over 16 amino acids. The CDR3 DNA reads as TGTGCCAGCAGCGAGGGGGACAGCTACTCTGGAAACACCATATATTTT. This translates into CASSEGDSYSGNTIYF.

This clone was recorded a few times. The chain recombines TRBV14 with TRBJ2-1; D gene uncertain. The CDR3 consists of 18 residues. The V gene's germline CDR1 is SGHDN and CDR2 FVKESK. The V end was cut by 2 bases, the J end by 4 bases, with 21 bases between. The CDR3 nucleotides read TGTGCCAGCAGCCAATTCCTCCTAGGCGAAACGAGTTACAATGAGCAGTTCTTC. This encodes CASSQFLLGETSYNEQFF.

The J gene is TRBJ2-3, the V gene TRBV2, with D uncertain. Germline V gene data show CDR1 as SNHLY and CDR2 as FYNNEI. This CDR3 is 15 amino acids long. V lost 0 bases, J lost 6 bases, and 13 bases lay in between. CDR3 loop: CASSEALRIGDTQYF. The CDR3 DNA reads as TGTGCCAGCAGTGAAGCGCTTCGGATCGGGGATACGCAGTATTTT.

The CDR3 protein is CASSLVSYYNEQFF. CDR3 DNA sequence: TGCGCCAGCAGCTTGGTTTCCTACTACAATGAGCAGTTCTTC. The chain is built from TRBV5-1 and TRBJ2-1; no clear D. With 0 bases removed from V and 3 bases from J, the gap between germline ends came to 7 bases. Germline-derived CDR1 and CDR2 are SGHRS and YFSETQ. This CDR3 spans 14 amino acids.

The rearrangement joins TRBV5-4 to TRBJ2-7, with TRBD2 identical over 8 bases. Germline assignment: CDR1 SGHNT and CDR2 YYREEE (reference sequence). This CDR3 contains 14 residues. Trimming took 0 bases from V and 4 from J; bases not matched to a gene: 3. The CDR3 is CASSLELAGYEQYF. The CDR3 DNA follows: TGTGCCAGCAGCTTGGAGCTAGCGGGTTACGAGCAGTACTTC.

The V and J genes are TRBV29-1 and TRBJ2-3, with D possibly being TRBD1 (5 bases). The V end was cut by 3 bases, the J end by 2 bases, with 6 bases between. CDR1 is SQVTM and CDR2 is ANQGSEA in the germline V gene. This CDR3 spans 12 amino acids. CDR3 sequence reads: CSVDGHTDTQYF. CDR3 DNA sequence: TGCAGCGTTGACGGACACACAGATACGCAGTATTTT.

This sequence joins TRBV29-1 and TRBJ2-3; perhaps TRBD1 as D (5 bases). V lost 7 bases to trimming and J lost 4 bases, with 15 bases between them. Germline assignment: CDR1 SQVTM and CDR2 ANQGSEA. This CDR3 spans 13 amino acids. The CDR3 DNA reads as TGCAGCGCCACCCCACAGGTAGCAGATACGCAGTATTTT. It codes for CSATPQVADTQYF.

This chain uses TRBV6-6 with TRBJ1-1, with D tentatively TRBD1 (5 bases). V lost 4 bases and J 6 bases, leaving 9 bases between the germline ends. CDR3 length equals 12 residues. From germline, CDR1 is MNHNY and CDR2 SVGAGI (reference sequence). For the CDR3, the DNA is TGTGCCAGCAGTTCATCGGGGGCTGAAGCTTTCTTT. Translation gives CASSSSGAEAFF.